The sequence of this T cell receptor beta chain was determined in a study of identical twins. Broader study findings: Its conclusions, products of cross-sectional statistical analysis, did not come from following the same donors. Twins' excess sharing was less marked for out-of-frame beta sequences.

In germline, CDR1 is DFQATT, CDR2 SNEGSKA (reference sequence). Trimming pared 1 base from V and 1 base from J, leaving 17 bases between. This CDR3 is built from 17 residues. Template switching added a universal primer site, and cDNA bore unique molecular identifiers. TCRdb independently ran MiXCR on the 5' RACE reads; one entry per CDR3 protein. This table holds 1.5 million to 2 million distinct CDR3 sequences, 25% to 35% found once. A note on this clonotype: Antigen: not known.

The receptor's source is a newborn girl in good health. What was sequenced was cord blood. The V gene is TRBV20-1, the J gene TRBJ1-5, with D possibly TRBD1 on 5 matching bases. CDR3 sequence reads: CSARAPLGGVSNQPQHF. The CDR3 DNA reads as TGCAGTGCTAGAGCTCCTCTGGGGGGGGTAAGCAATCAGCCCCAGCATTTT.